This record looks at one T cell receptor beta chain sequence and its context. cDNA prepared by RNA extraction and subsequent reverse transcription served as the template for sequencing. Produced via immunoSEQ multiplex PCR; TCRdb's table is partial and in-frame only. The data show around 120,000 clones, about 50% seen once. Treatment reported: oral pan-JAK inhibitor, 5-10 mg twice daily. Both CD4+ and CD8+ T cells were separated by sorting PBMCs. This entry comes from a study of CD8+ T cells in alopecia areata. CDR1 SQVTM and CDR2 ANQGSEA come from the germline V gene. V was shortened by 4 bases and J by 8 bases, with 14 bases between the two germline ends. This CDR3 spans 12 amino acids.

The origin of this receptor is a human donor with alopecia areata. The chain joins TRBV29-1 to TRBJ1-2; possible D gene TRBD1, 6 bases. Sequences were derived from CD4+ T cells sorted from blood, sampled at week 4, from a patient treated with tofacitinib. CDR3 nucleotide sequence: TGCAGCGTTGCGGGGGCAGGCGGAGGCTACACCTTC. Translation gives CSVAGAGGGYTF.